Following are 14 T cell receptor beta chains from one sample sequenced in a study of cytomegalovirus exposure and HLA in healthy donors. This PCR relied on a set of 60 Vbeta primers and 13 Jbeta primers. Sequencing was performed with immunoSEQ multiplex PCR; in TCRdb, only in-frame clones are kept and a portion is missing. There are about 55,000 clones in the sample; approximately 80% occur only once, and approximately 1.5% lies in the top ten. The sample consisted of PBMCs. The receptors shown here come from a female donor in good health and CMV-seronegative.

The rearrangement uses TRBV4-1 and TRBJ1-4; tentatively, D is TRBD1 (6 bases). This CDR3 is built from 15 residues. Trimming cost V 4 bases and J 4 bases, with 13 bases left between them. CDR1 is MGHRA, CDR2 YSYEKL, per germline. CDR3 in DNA: TGCGCCAGCAGCCCACAGGGAGCCTATAATGAAAAACTGTTTTTT. Its protein product is CASSPQGAYNEKLFF.

The chain is built from TRBV10-3 and TRBJ1-5, with D uncertain. The CDR3 consists of 14 residues. Germline V gene lookup returns CDR1 ENHRY and CDR2 SYGVKD. V was pared by 6 bases and J by 2 bases, with 11 bases between. In DNA, the CDR3 is TGTGCCATCAGGCCGGACGGGGGCAATCAGCCCCAGCATTTT. Residues: CAIRPDGGNQPQHF.

The chain carries TRBV19 and TRBJ1-2, with D possibly being TRBD1 (5 bases). This CDR3 comprises 14 residues. Germline V gene sequence: CDR1 LNHDA, CDR2 SQIVND (reference sequence). V lost 11 bases and J lost 2, with 18 bases in between. Here the CDR3 reads CASSGGRVNYGYTF. CDR3 nucleotide sequence: TGTGCCTCTTCGGGGGGGAGGGTCAACTATGGCTACACCTTC. The full variable domain, completed using reference TRBV19 and TRBJ1-2, is DGGITQSPKYLFRKEGQNVTLSCEQNLNHDAMYWYRQDPGQGLRLIYYSQIVNDFQKGDIAEGYSVSREKKESFPLTVTSAQKNPTAFYLCASSGGRVNYGYTFGSGTRLTVV.

This clone was observed a few times. This rearrangement joins TRBV28 to TRBJ1-6; a weak D match, TRBD1 (6 bases). The CDR3 has 15 residues. Germline CDR1 and CDR2: MDHEN and SYDVKM. With 8 bases removed from V and 8 bases from J, the gap between germline ends came to 19 bases. CDR3 amino acids: CASSLGGQGHSPLHF. The CDR3 DNA reads as TGTGCCAGCTCTTTGGGGGGGCAGGGGCATTCACCCCTCCACTTT.

This chain connects TRBV6-1 to TRBJ1-2, with TRBD1 identical over 7 bases. This CDR3 comprises 13 residues. CDR1 is MNHNS, CDR2 SASEGT, per germline. V lost 10 bases and J lost 3; bases outside the gene matches: 8. The CDR3 DNA reads as TGTGCCATTAGGGGGCCCGGGGACTATGGCTACACCTTC. This gives the protein CAIRGPGDYGYTF.

J is TRBJ2-1 and V is TRBV27; the D gene is possibly TRBD2 (5 bases). The germline CDR1 and CDR2 sequences are MNHEY and SMNVEV (reference sequence). The CDR3 has 14 residues. Deletions cut 6 bases from V and 4 bases from J, with 13 bases between. The CDR3 region has the DNA TGTGCCAGCAGCCTATACGGGGTTTACAATGAGCAGTTCTTC. Amino acids: CASSLYGVYNEQFF.

Here the CDR3 DNA reads TGTGCCACCAGCATACAGGAGCCTGGAAACACCATATATTTT. As protein: CATSIQEPGNTIYF. The chain uses TRBV15 and TRBJ1-3, with TRBD1 as a possible D gene (5 bases). Trimming pared 4 bases from V and 2 bases from J, leaving 9 bases between. Germline CDR1 and CDR2: LNHNV and YYDKDF (reference sequence). This CDR3 has 14 residues.

The chain carries TRBV7-9 and TRBJ1-1; 7 bases align to TRBD1. The CDR3 is made up of 18 amino acids. CDR1 is SEHNR, CDR2 FQNEAQ, per germline (reference sequence). V lost 6 bases and J lost 0; bases outside the gene matches: 16. CDR3 loop: CASRRPPMDRQLNTEAFF. CDR3 DNA: TGTGCCAGCAGACGCCCCCCAATGGACAGGCAGTTGAACACTGAAGCTTTCTTT.

V gene TRBV5-1 combines with J gene TRBJ2-1; TRBD2 matches 11 bases. Germline trimming cut 6 bases from V and 8 bases from J; bases unmatched to any gene: 16. The germline gives CDR1 SGHRS, CDR2 YFSETQ. CDR3 size: 17 residues. CDR3 coding DNA: TGCGCCAGCACCCCGTGGACTAGCGGGTGGGGCGATGATGAGCAGTTCTTC. This encodes CASTPWTSGWGDDEQFF.

The chain carries TRBV7-9 and TRBJ2-5, with 7 bases lining up with TRBD1. CDR3 length equals 15 residues. Trimming removed 2 bases from V and 5 bases from J; junction bases left unmatched: 8. Germline CDR1 and CDR2: SEHNR and FQNEAQ (reference sequence). The chain's CDR3 is CASSLIAGGEETQYF. CDR3 coding DNA: TGTGCCAGCAGCTTAATCGCAGGGGGTGAGGAGACCCAGTACTTC.

V usage is TRBV18 and J usage is TRBJ1-4, with TRBD1 matching over 9 bases. The germline CDR1 and CDR2 sequences are KGHSH and LQKENI. CDR3 length: 15 residues. The junction had 9 bases not matched to a gene; V was cut back by 6 bases and J by 7 bases. DNA for the CDR3: TGTGCCAGCTCCCTTACTCCGGGACAGGGTGAAAAACTGTTTTTT. Its translation is CASSLTPGQGEKLFF.

The chain couples TRBV7-6 to TRBJ2-2; 9 bases match TRBD2. Looked up from germline, CDR1 is SGHVS and CDR2 is FNYEAQ. V trimming: 0 bases; J trimming: 4 bases; junction bases outside the gene matches: 3. The CDR3 has 16 amino acids. The CDR3 sequence: CASSLAGGGATGELFF. Written as DNA, the CDR3 is TGTGCCAGCAGCTTAGCGGGCGGGGGGGCCACCGGGGAGCTGTTTTTT.

J is TRBJ2-3 and V is TRBV20-1; D remains unclear. This CDR3 is 11 amino acids long. V was clipped by 6 bases and J by 2 bases, with 6 bases between them. Germline V CDR1 and CDR2: DFQATT, SNEGSKA (reference sequence). CDR3 region: CSAEITDTQYF. CDR3 nucleotide sequence: TGCAGTGCGGAGATCACAGATACGCAGTATTTT.

This clone has just a few counts. This chain joins TRBV9 and TRBJ1-1; TRBD1 might be the D (5 bases). This CDR3 is 12 amino acids long. V was pared by 0 bases and J by 8 bases, with 8 bases between. From germline, CDR1 is SGDLS and CDR2 YYNGEE. The CDR3 reads CASSVGDSEAFF. In DNA form, the CDR3 reads TGTGCCAGCAGCGTAGGAGACAGCGAAGCTTTCTTT. Together with reference TRBV9 and TRBJ1-1, the CDR3 gives the full variable domain: DSGVTQTPKHLITATGQRVTLRCSPRSGDLSVYWYQQSLDQGLQFLIQYYNGEERAKGNILERFSAQQFPDLHSELNLSSLELGDSALYFCASSVGDSEAFFGQGTRLTVV.